The rows below give T cell receptor beta chains drawn from one sample of a study of control samples from healthy donors and cancer patients. The repertoire was sequenced with immunoSEQ multiplex PCR; TCRdb's copy has only in-frame clones and lacks some. This sample carries under 70,000 clones, approximately 86% of them seen once, and the ten largest clones take more than 13%. The specimen sequenced was PBMCs. These receptors originate from a man between 60 and 75 years old with head and neck cancer. Each CDR3 is given with its conserved first and last residue. Fields, in order: D gene, CDR3 length, clone size, V gene, J gene, CDR3 protein, CDR3 DNA. A D gene is named only where the DNA matches it firmly. Size is omitted from some rows. Given values are once, few, many or a class for expanded clones.

NA	14	NA	TRBV5-6	TRBJ1-5	CASSLLDSYQPQHF	TGTGCCAGCAGCTTGTTGGACAGTTATCAGCCCCAGCATTTT
TRBD2	17	NA	TRBV6-1	TRBJ2-3	CASSELLAGVTGDTQYF	TGTGCCAGCAGTGAACTACTAGCGGGGGTCACCGGGGATACGCAGTATTTT
TRBD2	15	NA	TRBV11-2	TRBJ2-5	CASSSAASGRETQYF	TGTGCCAGCAGCTCAGCAGCGAGCGGGAGAGAAACCCAGTACTTC
NA	17	NA	TRBV9	TRBJ2-3	CASSVDLGSSGTDTQYF	TGTGCCAGCAGCGTAGATCTAGGGTCTAGCGGCACAGATACGCAGTATTTT
TRBD2	16	NA	TRBV27	TRBJ2-7	CASSGHGLAGGYEQYF	TGTGCCAGCAGTGGGCACGGACTAGCGGGAGGTTACGAGCAGTACTTC
NA	11	NA	TRBV6-5	TRBJ2-3	CASFRGDTQYF	TGTGCCAGCTTCAGGGGTGATACGCAGTATTTT
TRBD1	15	NA	TRBV6-2/TRBV6-3	TRBJ2-7	CASSYSGQGVYEQYF	TGTGCCAGCAGTTACTCGGGACAGGGGGTCTACGAGCAGTACTTC
NA	12	NA	TRBV7-3	TRBJ2-1	CASSRDSNEQFF	TGTGCCAGTAGCCGAGATAGCAATGAGCAGTTCTTC
TRBD1	14	NA	TRBV19	TRBJ2-7	CASSSGTGFIEQYF	TGTGCCAGTAGTTCCGGGACAGGGTTTATCGAGCAGTACTTC
NA	15	few	TRBV6-5	TRBJ1-5	CASSYGVGLNQPQHF	TGTGCCAGCAGTTACGGGGTAGGCCTAAATCAGCCCCAGCATTTT
NA	14	NA	TRBV3-1/TRBV3-2	TRBJ1-1	CASSQGVWRAEAFF	TGTGCCAGCAGCCAAGGGGTATGGCGTGCTGAAGCTTTCTTT
NA	14	NA	TRBV29-1	TRBJ1-1	CSVTPLTAIKEAFF	TGCAGCGTTACTCCATTGACAGCTATCAAAGAAGCTTTCTTT
NA	14	NA	TRBV6-6	TRBJ1-1	CASSYAGRDTEAFF	TGTGCCAGCAGTTACGCAGGGCGCGACACTGAAGCTTTCTTT
TRBD2	15	NA	TRBV4-3	TRBJ2-3	CASSLDWGGADTQYF	TGCGCCAGCAGCCTGGACTGGGGGGGAGCAGATACGCAGTATTTT
NA	14	NA	TRBV3-1/TRBV3-2	TRBJ1-1	CASSQGNLAIEAFF	TGTGCCAGCAGCCAAGGGAATCTGGCAATTGAAGCTTTCTTT
NA	11	NA	TRBV11-2	TRBJ1-6	CASSLNSPLHF	TGTGCCAGCAGCTTAAATTCACCCCTCCACTTT
NA	15	NA	TRBV7-9	TRBJ2-3	CASSFWATTEDTQYF	TGTGCCAGCAGCTTTTGGGCTACCACGGAGGATACGCAGTATTTT
NA	13	NA	TRBV7-3	TRBJ1-2	CASSPDADYGYTF	TGTGCCAGCAGCCCGGACGCGGACTATGGCTACACCTTC
NA	15	NA	TRBV11-3	TRBJ1-1	CASSPGGAGDTEAFF	TGTGCCAGCAGCCCTGGCGGGGCGGGGGACACTGAAGCTTTCTTT
NA	13	NA	TRBV7-2	TRBJ1-2	CAVGDINPTGYTF	TGTGCCGTAGGGGACATCAACCCAACGGGCTACACCTTC
NA	11	NA	TRBV19	TRBJ2-1	CASRYRNEQFF	TGTGCCTCGCGATACAGAAATGAGCAGTTCTTC
NA	16	NA	TRBV30	TRBJ1-4	CAWSVSGGPFNEKLFF	TGTGCCTGGAGTGTATCGGGGGGGCCATTTAATGAAAAACTGTTTTTT
NA	14	NA	TRBV30	TRBJ1-1	CAWRPGLTNTEAFF	TGTGCCTGGAGGCCGGGACTTACGAACACTGAAGCTTTCTTT
NA	14	once	TRBV6-1	TRBJ2-3	CASSEPRGSDTQYF	TGTGCCAGCAGTGAACCCCGGGGGTCAGATACGCAGTATTTT
TRBD2	13	NA	TRBV9	TRBJ2-1	CASSAGTSGQQFF	TGTGCCAGCAGCGCCGGGACTAGCGGGCAGCAGTTCTTC
NA	15	once	TRBV5-1	TRBJ2-7	CASSPNSGSTYEQYF	TGCGCCAGCAGCCCCAACAGTGGCAGTACCTACGAGCAGTACTTC
NA	15	NA	TRBV18	TRBJ2-1	CASLFGGNSYNEQFF	TGTGCCAGCTTATTCGGGGGCAATTCCTACAATGAGCAGTTCTTC
TRBD2	15	NA	TRBV27	TRBJ2-2	CASSLAGGAPGELFF	TGTGCCAGCAGTTTAGCCGGGGGGGCCCCCGGGGAGCTGTTTTTT
NA	13	NA	TRBV6-5	TRBJ2-1	CASRTGIYNEQFF	TGTGCCAGCAGAACAGGGATCTACAATGAGCAGTTCTTC
NA	15	NA	TRBV5-8	TRBJ2-7	CASSYRGISSYEQYF	TGTGCCAGCAGCTATAGAGGTATAAGCTCCTACGAGCAGTACTTC
TRBD1	14	NA	TRBV27	TRBJ2-5	CASSQGQGRETQYF	TGTGCCAGCAGTCAGGGACAGGGCAGGGAGACCCAGTACTTC
TRBD1	13	NA	TRBV6-6	TRBJ2-5	CASSYVRGETQYF	TGTGCCAGCAGTTACGTCAGGGGGGAGACCCAGTACTTC
NA	14	NA	TRBV15	TRBJ2-5	CATSRAAVQETQYF	TGTGCCACCAGCAGAGCGGCGGTACAAGAGACCCAGTACTTC
NA	17	NA	TRBV28	TRBJ1-5	CASSLHSSLTTNQPQHF	TGTGCCAGCAGTCTGCACAGCTCTCTTACTACTAATCAGCCCCAGCATTTT
NA	13	medium-sized	TRBV2	TRBJ2-3	CASSVDYTDTQYF	TGTGCCAGCAGTGTAGACTACACAGATACGCAGTATTTT
NA	16	NA	TRBV28	TRBJ2-4	CASSFYQELAKNIQYF	TGTGCCAGCAGTTTCTACCAGGAGCTAGCCAAAAACATTCAGTACTTC
NA	16	NA	TRBV7-2	TRBJ2-3	CASSLGWGGRTDTQYF	TGTGCCAGCAGCTTAGGTTGGGGGGGGCGCACAGATACGCAGTATTTT
NA	13	NA	TRBV28	TRBJ1-6	CASSLFRNSPLHF	TGTGCCAGCAGTTTATTTCGGAATTCACCCCTCCACTTT
NA	13	once	TRBV7-2	TRBJ2-7	CASSHGTHPKRYF	TGTGCCAGCAGCCACGGGACACACCCGAAGAGGTACTTC
NA	15	NA	TRBV4-1	TRBJ2-7	CARSRGGVGGNEQYF	TGCGCCCGCAGCCGCGGAGGGGTGGGTGGCAACGAGCAGTACTTC
TRBD2	12	NA	TRBV29-1	TRBJ2-7	CSAATSGYEQYF	TGCAGCGCTGCGACTAGCGGCTACGAGCAGTACTTC